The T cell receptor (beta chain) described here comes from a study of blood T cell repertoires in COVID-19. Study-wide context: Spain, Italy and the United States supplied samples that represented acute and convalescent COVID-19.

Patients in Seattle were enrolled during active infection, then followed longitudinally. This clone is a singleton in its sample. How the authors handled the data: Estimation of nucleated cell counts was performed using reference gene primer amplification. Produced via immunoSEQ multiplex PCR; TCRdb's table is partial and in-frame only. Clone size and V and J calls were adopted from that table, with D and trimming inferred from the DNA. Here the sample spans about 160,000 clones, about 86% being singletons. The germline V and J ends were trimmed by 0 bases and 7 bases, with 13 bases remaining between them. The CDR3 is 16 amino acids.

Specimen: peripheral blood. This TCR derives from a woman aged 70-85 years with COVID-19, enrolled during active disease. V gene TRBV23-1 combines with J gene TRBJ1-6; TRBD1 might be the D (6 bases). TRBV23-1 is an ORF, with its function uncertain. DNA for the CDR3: TGCGCCAGCAGTCAATCTGGGACAAGGATCAATTCACCCCTCCACTTT. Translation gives CASSQSGTRINSPLHF.